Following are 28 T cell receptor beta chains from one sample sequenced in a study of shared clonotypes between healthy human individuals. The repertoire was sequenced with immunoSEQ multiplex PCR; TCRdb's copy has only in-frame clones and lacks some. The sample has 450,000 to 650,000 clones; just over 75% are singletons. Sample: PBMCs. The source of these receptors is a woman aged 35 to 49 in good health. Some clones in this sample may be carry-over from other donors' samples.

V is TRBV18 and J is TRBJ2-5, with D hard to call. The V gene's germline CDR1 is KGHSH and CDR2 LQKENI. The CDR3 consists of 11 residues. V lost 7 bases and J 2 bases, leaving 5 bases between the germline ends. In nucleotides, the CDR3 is TGTGCCAGCTTCCTACAAGAGACCCAGTACTTC. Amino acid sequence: CASFLQETQYF.

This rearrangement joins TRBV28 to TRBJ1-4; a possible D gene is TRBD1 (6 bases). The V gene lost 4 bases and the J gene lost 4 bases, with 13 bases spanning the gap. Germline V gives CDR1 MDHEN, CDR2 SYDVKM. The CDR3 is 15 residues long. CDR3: CASSSPGRGNEKLFF. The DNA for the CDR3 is TGTGCCAGCAGTTCCCCGGGCAGGGGTAATGAAAAACTGTTTTTT.

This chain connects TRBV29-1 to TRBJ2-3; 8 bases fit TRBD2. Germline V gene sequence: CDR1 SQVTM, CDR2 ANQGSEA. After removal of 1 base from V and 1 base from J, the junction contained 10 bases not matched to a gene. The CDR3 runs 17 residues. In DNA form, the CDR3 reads TGCAGCGTTGAAGCCCCTCGGACTAGCTCCGGCACAGATACGCAGTATTTT. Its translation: CSVEAPRTSSGTDTQYF.

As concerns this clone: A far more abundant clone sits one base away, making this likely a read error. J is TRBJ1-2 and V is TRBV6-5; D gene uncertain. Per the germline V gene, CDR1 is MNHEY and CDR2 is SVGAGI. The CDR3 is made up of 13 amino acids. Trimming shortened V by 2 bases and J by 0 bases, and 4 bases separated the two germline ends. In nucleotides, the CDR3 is TGTGCCAGCAGTTACGAACCTAACTATGGCTACACCTTC. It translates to CASSYEPNYGYTF.

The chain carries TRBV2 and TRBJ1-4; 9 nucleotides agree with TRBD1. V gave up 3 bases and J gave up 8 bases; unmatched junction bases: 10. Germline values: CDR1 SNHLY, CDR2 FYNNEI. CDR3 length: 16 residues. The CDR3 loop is CASSDPHTGGREKLFF. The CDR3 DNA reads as TGTGCCAGCAGTGACCCACATACAGGGGGCCGAGAAAAACTGTTTTTT.

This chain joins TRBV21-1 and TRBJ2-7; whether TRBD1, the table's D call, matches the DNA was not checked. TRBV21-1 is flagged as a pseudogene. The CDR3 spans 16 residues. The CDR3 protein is CASSKALGTGTYEQYF. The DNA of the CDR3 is TGTGCCAGCAGCAAAGCGCTGGGGACAGGGACCTACGAGCAGTACTTC.

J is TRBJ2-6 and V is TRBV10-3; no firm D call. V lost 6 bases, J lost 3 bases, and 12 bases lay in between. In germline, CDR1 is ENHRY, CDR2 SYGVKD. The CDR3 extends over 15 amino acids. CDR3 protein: CAIRGIRVGANVLTF. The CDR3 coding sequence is TGTGCCATCAGGGGGATCAGAGTTGGGGCCAACGTCCTGACTTTC.

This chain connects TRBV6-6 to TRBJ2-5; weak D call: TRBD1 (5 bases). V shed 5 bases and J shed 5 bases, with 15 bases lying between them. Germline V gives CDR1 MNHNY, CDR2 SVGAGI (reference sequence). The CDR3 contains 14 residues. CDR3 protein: CASSPLRGRETQYF. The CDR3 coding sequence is TGTGCCAGCAGTCCCTTAAGGGGCCGGGAGACCCAGTACTTC.

Here the CDR3 DNA reads TGTGCCAGCAGGGGGTCCTCTGGGGCCAACGTCCTGACTTTC. Translation: CASRGSSGANVLTF. This chain uses TRBV28 with TRBJ2-6; D gene ambiguous. Trimming removed 6 bases at V and 0 bases at J, with 6 bases between. CDR1 MDHEN and CDR2 SYDVKM come from the germline V gene. The CDR3 contains 14 residues.

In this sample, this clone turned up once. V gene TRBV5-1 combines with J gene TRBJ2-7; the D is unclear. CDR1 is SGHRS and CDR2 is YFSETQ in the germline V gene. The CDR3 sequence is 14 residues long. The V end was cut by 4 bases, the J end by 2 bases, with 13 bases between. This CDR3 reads CASSPTSATYEQYF. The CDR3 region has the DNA TGCGCCAGCAGCCCAACAAGCGCCACCTACGAGCAGTACTTC.

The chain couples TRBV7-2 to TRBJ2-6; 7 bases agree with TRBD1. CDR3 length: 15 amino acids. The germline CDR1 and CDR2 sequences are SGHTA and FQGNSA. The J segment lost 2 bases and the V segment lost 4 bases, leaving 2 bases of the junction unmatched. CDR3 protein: CASSSQGAGANVLTF. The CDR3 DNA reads TGTGCCAGCAGCTCCCAGGGGGCTGGGGCCAACGTCCTGACTTTC.

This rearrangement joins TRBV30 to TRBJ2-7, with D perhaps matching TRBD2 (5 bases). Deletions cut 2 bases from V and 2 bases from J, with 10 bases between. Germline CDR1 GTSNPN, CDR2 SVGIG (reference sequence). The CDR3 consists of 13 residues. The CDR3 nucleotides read TGTGCCTGGAGTCTAGGGAGTACCTACGAGCAGTACTTC. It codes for CAWSLGSTYEQYF.

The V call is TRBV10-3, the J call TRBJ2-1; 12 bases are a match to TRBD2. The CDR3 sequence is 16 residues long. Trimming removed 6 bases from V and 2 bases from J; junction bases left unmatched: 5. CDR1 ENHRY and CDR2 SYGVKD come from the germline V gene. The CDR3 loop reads CAISDSSGRAYNEQFF. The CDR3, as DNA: TGTGCCATCAGCGATTCTAGCGGGAGGGCCTACAATGAGCAGTTCTTC.

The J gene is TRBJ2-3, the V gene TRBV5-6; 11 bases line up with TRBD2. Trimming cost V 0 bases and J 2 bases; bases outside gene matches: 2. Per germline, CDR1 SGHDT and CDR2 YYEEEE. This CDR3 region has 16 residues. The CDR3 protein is CASSLGLAGYTDTQYF. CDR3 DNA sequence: TGTGCCAGCAGCTTGGGACTAGCGGGGTACACAGATACGCAGTATTTT.

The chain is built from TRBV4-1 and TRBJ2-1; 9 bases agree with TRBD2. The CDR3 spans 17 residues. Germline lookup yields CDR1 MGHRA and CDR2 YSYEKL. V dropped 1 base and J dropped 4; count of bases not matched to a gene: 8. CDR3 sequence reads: CASSQGRGLALYNEQFF. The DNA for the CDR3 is TGCGCCAGCAGCCAAGGGAGAGGACTAGCGTTGTACAATGAGCAGTTCTTC.

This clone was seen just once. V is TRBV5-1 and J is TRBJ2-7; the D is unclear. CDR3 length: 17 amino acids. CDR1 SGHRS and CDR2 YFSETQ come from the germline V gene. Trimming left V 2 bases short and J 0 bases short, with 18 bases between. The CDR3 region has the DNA TGCGCCAGCAGCTTTACCGCCCAAACCCAAGACTCCTACGAGCAGTACTTC. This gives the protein CASSFTAQTQDSYEQYF.

CDR3 DNA sequence: TGTGCCAGCAGCTCTCGGCGGACAGATACGCAGTATTTT. This gives the protein CASSSRRTDTQYF. The J gene is TRBJ2-3, the V gene TRBV11-3, with D unresolved. CDR1 SGHNT and CDR2 YENEEA come from the germline V gene. V was trimmed by 4 bases and J by 3 bases, leaving 8 bases between them. There are 13 residues in the CDR3.

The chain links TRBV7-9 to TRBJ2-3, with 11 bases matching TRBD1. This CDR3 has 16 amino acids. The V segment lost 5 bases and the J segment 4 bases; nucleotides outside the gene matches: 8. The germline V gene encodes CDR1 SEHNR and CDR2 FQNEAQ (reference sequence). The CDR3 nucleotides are TGTGCCAGCAGCCCCAGGACAGGGGGCACGTCAGATACGCAGTATTTT. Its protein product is CASSPRTGGTSDTQYF.

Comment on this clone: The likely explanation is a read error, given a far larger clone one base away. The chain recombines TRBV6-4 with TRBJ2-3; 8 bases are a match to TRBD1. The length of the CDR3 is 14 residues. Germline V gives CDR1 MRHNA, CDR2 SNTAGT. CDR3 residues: CAGSDSTGADTQYF. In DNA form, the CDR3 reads TGTGCCGGCAGTGACTCGACAGGGGCAGATACGCAGTATTTT.

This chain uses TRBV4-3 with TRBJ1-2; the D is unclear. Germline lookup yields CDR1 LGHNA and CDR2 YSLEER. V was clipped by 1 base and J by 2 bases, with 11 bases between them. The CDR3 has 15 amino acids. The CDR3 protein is CASSQALRVNYGYTF. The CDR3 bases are TGCGCCAGCAGCCAAGCCCTTCGGGTGAACTATGGCTACACCTTC.

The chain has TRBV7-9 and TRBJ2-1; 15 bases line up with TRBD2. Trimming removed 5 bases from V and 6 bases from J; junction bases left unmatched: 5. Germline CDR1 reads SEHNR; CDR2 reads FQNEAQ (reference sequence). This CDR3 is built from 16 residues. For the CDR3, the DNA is TGTGCCAGCAGCGGACTAGCGGGAGGGCCTGGCAATGAGCAGTTCTTC. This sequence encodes CASSGLAGGPGNEQFF.

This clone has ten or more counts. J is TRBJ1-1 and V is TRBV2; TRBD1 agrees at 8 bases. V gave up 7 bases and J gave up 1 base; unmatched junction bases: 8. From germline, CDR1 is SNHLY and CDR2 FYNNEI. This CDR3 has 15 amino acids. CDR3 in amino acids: CASTGLGTGNTEAFF. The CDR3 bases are TGTGCCAGCACCGGGTTGGGGACAGGGAACACTGAAGCTTTCTTT. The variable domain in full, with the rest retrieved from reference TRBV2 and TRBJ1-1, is EPEVTQTPSHQVTQMGQEVILRCVPISNHLYFYWYRQILGQKVEFLVSFYNNEISEKSEIFDDQFSVERPDGSNFTLKIRSTKLEDSAMYFCASTGLGTGNTEAFFGQGTRLTVV.

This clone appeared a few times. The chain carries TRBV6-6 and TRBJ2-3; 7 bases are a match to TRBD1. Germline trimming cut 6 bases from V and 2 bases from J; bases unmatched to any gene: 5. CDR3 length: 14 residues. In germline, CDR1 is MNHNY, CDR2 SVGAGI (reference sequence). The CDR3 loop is CASRTGIITDTQYF. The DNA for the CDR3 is TGTGCCAGCAGGACAGGGATAATCACAGATACGCAGTATTTT.

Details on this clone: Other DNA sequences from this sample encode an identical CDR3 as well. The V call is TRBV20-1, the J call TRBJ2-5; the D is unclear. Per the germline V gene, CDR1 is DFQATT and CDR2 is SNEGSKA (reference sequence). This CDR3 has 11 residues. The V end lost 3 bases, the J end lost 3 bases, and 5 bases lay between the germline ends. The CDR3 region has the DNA TGCAGTGCTAGCGGAGAAGAGACCCAGTACTTC. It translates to CSASGEETQYF.

For the CDR3, the DNA is TGTGCCAGCCCCCGTCCCCCATCCGGGAGGGCCTACAATGAGCAGTTCTTC. It specifies CASPRPPSGRAYNEQFF. The genes are TRBV27 and TRBJ2-1; 8 bases fit TRBD2. Germline CDR1 reads MNHEY; CDR2 reads SMNVEV (reference sequence). This CDR3 spans 17 amino acids. V trimming: 8 bases; J trimming: 2 bases; junction bases outside the gene matches: 14.

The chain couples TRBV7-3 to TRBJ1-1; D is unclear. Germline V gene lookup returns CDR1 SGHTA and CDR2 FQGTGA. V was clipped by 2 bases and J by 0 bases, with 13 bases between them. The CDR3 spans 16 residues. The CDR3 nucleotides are TGTGCCAGCAGCTTATTGGCCAGTTTTATGAACACTGAAGCTTTCTTT. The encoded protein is CASSLLASFMNTEAFF.

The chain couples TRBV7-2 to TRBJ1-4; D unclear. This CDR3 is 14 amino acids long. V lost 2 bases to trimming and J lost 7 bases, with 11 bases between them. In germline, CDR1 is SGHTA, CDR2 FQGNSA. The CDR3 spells CASSLLGPGEKLFF. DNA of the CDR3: TGTGCCAGCAGCTTATTGGGTCCGGGTGAAAAACTGTTTTTT.

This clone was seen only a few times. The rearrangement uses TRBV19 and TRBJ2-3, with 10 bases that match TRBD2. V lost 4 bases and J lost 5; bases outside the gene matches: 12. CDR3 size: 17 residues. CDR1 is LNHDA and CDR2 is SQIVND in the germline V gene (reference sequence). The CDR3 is CASSTDLAGVQGDTQYF. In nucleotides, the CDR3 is TGTGCCAGTAGTACCGACCTAGCGGGAGTGCAGGGAGATACGCAGTATTTT.